These 21 T cell receptor beta chains were sequenced from one sample in a study of beta chain features in type 1 diabetes. Study-wide results and limits: For Type 1 diabetes patients, all four CD4+ subsets carried TCRB CDR3s that were moderately but significantly shorter.

These receptors' targets are unknown. The entirety of the isolated RNA underwent reverse transcription, so expressed TCRB transcripts were sequenced. Clones were sequenced by immunoSEQ multiplex PCR, and TCRdb holds only the in-frame ones, with some missing. The sample carries 95,000 to 150,000 clones, roughly 15% recorded once. Sequencing used central memory CD4+ T cells from blood. The receptors shown here come from a man aged 30 to 39 with type 1 diabetes.

As regards this clone: Other DNA sequences in this sample translate to the same CDR3. The chain couples TRBV29-1 to TRBJ2-7; D remains unclear. Germline CDR1 reads SQVTM; CDR2 reads ANQGSEA. V dropped 4 bases and J dropped 3 bases, with 10 bases sitting between them. This CDR3 region has 12 residues. The CDR3 loop is CSVVGSSYEQYF. The CDR3 DNA follows: TGCAGCGTTGTAGGTTCCAGCTACGAGCAGTACTTC.

This clone was seen only a few times. Relative to the germline gene, one junction end is altered; a read error may explain this. The chain uses TRBV6-6 and TRBJ1-3; D unresolved. Germline V lookup: CDR1 MNHNY, CDR2 SVGAGI (reference sequence). This CDR3 comprises 12 residues. The CDR3: CASSYLELSFLW. For the CDR3, the DNA is TGTGCCAGCAGTTACCTGGAGCTCAGTTTTCTATGG.

This sequence joins TRBV29-1 and TRBJ2-7; D is possibly TRBD2 (6 bases). CDR3 length: 14 residues. V was pared by 3 bases and J by 0 bases, with 12 bases between. In germline, CDR1 is SQVTM, CDR2 ANQGSEA. CDR3 bases: TGCAGCGTTGATTCACCGGGGGACTCCTACGAGCAGTACTTC. Translation gives CSVDSPGDSYEQYF.

The chain links TRBV7-2 to TRBJ1-5; D perhaps matches TRBD1 (5 bases). CDR1 SGHTA and CDR2 FQGNSA come from the germline V gene. This CDR3 spans 15 amino acids. V lost 5 bases to trimming and J lost 3 bases, with 14 bases between them. CDR3 coding DNA: TGTGCCAGCAGCGCGGACAATGGCTTCAATCAGCCCCAGCATTTT. This gives the protein CASSADNGFNQPQHF.

This clone was counted a few times. The J gene is TRBJ1-1, the V gene TRBV7-2; TRBD1 agrees at 10 bases. Germline trimming cut 5 bases from V and 4 bases from J; bases unmatched to any gene: 7. Germline values: CDR1 SGHTA, CDR2 FQGNSA. This CDR3 contains 15 residues. In DNA form, the CDR3 reads TGTGCCAGCAGCGCAAGACAGGGGGCAGTCACTGAAGCTTTCTTT. Translating gives CASSARQGAVTEAFF.

The chain is built from TRBV10-3 and TRBJ1-5; maybe TRBD1 (5 bases). Looked up from germline, CDR1 is ENHRY and CDR2 is SYGVKD. The CDR3 sequence is 14 residues long. The V gene lost 2 bases and the J gene lost 3 bases, with 8 bases spanning the gap. CDR3 region: CAISEATVNQPQHF. The DNA for the CDR3 is TGTGCCATCAGTGAGGCGACAGTCAATCAGCCCCAGCATTTT.

The chain has TRBV11-2 and TRBJ2-1; D is perhaps TRBD1 (6 bases). Germline V lookup: CDR1 SGHAT, CDR2 FQNNGV. Trimming shortened V by 4 bases and J by 6 bases, and 19 bases separated the two germline ends. The CDR3 covers 16 residues. CDR3 sequence reads: CASSSLGGRPINEQFF. The CDR3 nucleotides read TGTGCCAGCAGCTCGCTAGGGGGACGGCCTATCAATGAGCAGTTCTTC.

The CDR3 DNA reads TGCGCCAGCAGAGGGGGGAACACCGGGGAGCTGTTTTTT. This translates into CASRGGNTGELFF. The chain recombines TRBV10-2 with TRBJ2-2; TRBD1 is a possible D gene (6 bases). The V and J ends lost 6 bases and 1 base respectively, with 6 bases between them. The CDR3 extends over 13 amino acids. CDR1 and CDR2 from the germline V gene are WSHSY and SAAADI.

About this clone itself: This may be a read error: a much more frequent sequence differs by one nucleotide. This rearrangement joins TRBV30 to TRBJ2-7; D gene unclear. The CDR3 totals 12 residues. Per the germline V gene, CDR1 is GTSNPN and CDR2 is SVGIG (reference sequence). Here the CDR3 reads CSWSLISYEQYF. Here the CDR3 DNA reads TGTTCCTGGAGCCTGATCTCCTACGAGCAGTACTTC.

The CDR3 is CASSLRSDLETQYF. As DNA, the CDR3 is TGTGCCAGCAGCTTGAGGTCTGATCTAGAGACCCAGTACTTC. This chain connects TRBV5-4 to TRBJ2-5; no firm D call. CDR1 and CDR2 (germline): SGHNT, YYREEE (reference sequence). Trimming took off 1 base at V and 4 bases at J, with 11 bases between the two ends. This CDR3 has 14 amino acids.

This chain links TRBV2 with TRBJ2-5; 8 nucleotides agree with TRBD2. CDR1 is SNHLY, CDR2 FYNNEI, per germline. The CDR3 is 16 amino acids. V lost 1 base and J lost 0; bases outside the gene matches: 4. As DNA, the CDR3 is TGTGCCAGCAGTGAAGGCACTAGCGGCTACCAAGAGACCCAGTACTTC. Translation gives CASSEGTSGYQETQYF.

The CDR3 loop is CASSLPQGGGYTF. CDR3 sequence (DNA): TGTGCCAGCAGTTTACCGCAGGGAGGTGGCTACACCTTC. The chain has TRBV28 and TRBJ1-2, with D maybe TRBD1 (5 bases). V was shortened by 2 bases and J by 7 bases, with 11 bases between the two germline ends. The CDR3 runs 13 residues. The V gene's germline CDR1 is MDHEN and CDR2 SYDVKM.

This chain links TRBV7-2 with TRBJ2-7; TRBD1 aligns across 8 bases. Germline V gives CDR1 SGHTA, CDR2 FQGNSA. V was pared by 1 base and J by 3 bases, with 2 bases of the junction left unmatched. This CDR3 spans 14 amino acids. CDR3 region: CASSLGTGIYEQYF. Written as DNA, the CDR3 is TGTGCCAGCAGCTTAGGGACAGGGATCTACGAGCAGTACTTC.

This clone was found a few times. The chain couples TRBV4-1 to TRBJ1-1; the D gene is possibly TRBD1 (5 bases). The CDR3 runs to 14 residues. The germline CDR1 and CDR2 sequences are MGHRA and YSYEKL. Trimming left V 5 bases short and J 5 bases short, with 15 bases between. The chain's CDR3 is CASSGPLRGTEAFF. CDR3 sequence (DNA): TGCGCCAGCAGCGGCCCCTTAAGGGGTACTGAAGCTTTCTTT.

This sequence joins TRBV30 and TRBJ1-2; 9 bases align to TRBD1. The CDR3 runs 16 residues. Germline V gene data show CDR1 as GTSNPN and CDR2 as SVGIG (reference sequence). The trim removed 0 bases at V and 6 bases at J, leaving 11 bases unmatched. The CDR3, as DNA: TGTGCCTGGAGTGTACTCCGGGACAGGGAATGTGATGGCTACACCTTC. Translating gives CAWSVLRDRECDGYTF.

This clone occurred a few times. This chain connects TRBV11-2 to TRBJ2-7, with unresolved D. CDR3 length: 15 residues. Germline V lookup: CDR1 SGHAT, CDR2 FQNNGV. Trimming stripped 5 bases from V and 0 bases from J, with 14 bases between. The CDR3, as DNA: TGTGCCAGCAGCCGCCAAGCGACAAACTCCTACGAGCAGTACTTC. Protein product: CASSRQATNSYEQYF.

This clone occurred a few times. The V gene is TRBV4-1, the J gene TRBJ2-7; D may be TRBD2 (5 bases). The germline CDR1 and CDR2 sequences are MGHRA and YSYEKL. The CDR3 has 15 residues. Trimming stripped 0 bases from V and 6 bases from J, with 15 bases between. DNA of the CDR3: TGCGCCAGCAGCCAAGATAACGGAGGAGGCATCGAGCAGTACTTC. Protein sequence: CASSQDNGGGIEQYF.

The chain's CDR3 is CASSPGQGHETQYF. CDR3 bases: TGTGCCAGCAGCCCGGGACAGGGGCATGAGACCCAGTACTTC. The genes are TRBV7-2 and TRBJ2-5; 10 bases fit TRBD1. V was pared by 5 bases and J by 5 bases, with 5 bases of the junction left unmatched. Germline V gene lookup returns CDR1 SGHTA and CDR2 FQGNSA. The length of the CDR3 is 14 residues.

About this clone itself: A far larger clone is one base from this, pointing to a likely read error. In DNA form, the CDR3 reads TGTGCCAGCAGCTTAGTCCCCCAAGAGACCCAGTACTTC. The encoded protein is CASSLVPQETQYF. The rearrangement joins TRBV7-3 to TRBJ2-5; D gene ambiguous. Trimming shortened V by 2 bases and J by 1 base, and 5 bases separated the two germline ends. Germline assignment: CDR1 SGHTA and CDR2 FQGTGA. This CDR3 contains 13 residues.

This rearrangement joins TRBV5-1 to TRBJ1-2; perhaps TRBD1 as D (5 bases). The CDR3 spans 14 residues. Between the trimmed V and J ends, which lost 4 bases and 6 bases, there was a span of 16 bases. Germline V lookup: CDR1 SGHRS, CDR2 YFSETQ. CDR3 region: CASSPRVREDGYTF. CDR3 nucleotides: TGCGCCAGCAGCCCGAGGGTCAGGGAGGATGGCTACACCTTC.

The chain links TRBV28 to TRBJ2-3; 7 bases match TRBD1. The CDR3 spans 15 residues. Germline V gene lookup returns CDR1 MDHEN and CDR2 SYDVKM. The ends lost 5 bases at V and 2 bases at J; junction bases unmatched: 7. The CDR3 nucleotides are TGTGCCAGCAGTCGGGACAGCCCGTACACAGATACGCAGTATTTT. Protein sequence: CASSRDSPYTDTQYF.